These 11 T cell receptor beta chains came from one sample sequenced in a study of identical twins. TCRdb re-derived calls from the 5' RACE reads in MiXCR, one entry per CDR3 protein. The sample lists 550,000 to 700,000 distinct CDR3 sequences, 9.6% occurring once. This sample was shared with a second study, whose subject was yellow fever vaccine responses in identical twins.

The sequencing input was PBMCs. The receptors originated from a woman under 30 in good health.

This clonotype was detected ten times or more. The V and J genes are TRBV7-9 and TRBJ2-2, with D uncertain. The CDR3 contains 14 residues. CDR1 SEHNR and CDR2 FQNEAQ come from the germline V gene (reference sequence). Trimming stripped 2 bases from V and 3 bases from J, with 7 bases between. The CDR3: CASSLPGHTGELFF. The CDR3 nucleotides are TGTGCCAGCAGCTTACCAGGCCACACCGGGGAGCTGTTTTTT.

This clonotype showed up just a few times. This chain uses TRBV27 with TRBJ1-5, with a weak D call TRBD1 (6 bases). Trimming cost V 6 bases and J 0 bases, with 21 bases left between them. This CDR3 comprises 18 residues. In germline, CDR1 is MNHEY, CDR2 SMNVEV (reference sequence). The CDR3 region has the DNA TGTGCCAGCAGCCGTCCGCGGACAGAACACTATAGCAATCAGCCCCAGCATTTT. This codes for CASSRPRTEHYSNQPQHF.

This clonotype was counted a few times. J is TRBJ2-2 and V is TRBV20-1; tentatively, D is TRBD2 (6 bases). The V gene lost 0 bases and the J gene lost 2 bases, with 10 bases spanning the gap. Germline CDR1 is DFQATT and CDR2 is SNEGSKA (reference sequence). This CDR3 spans 15 amino acids. In nucleotides, the CDR3 is TGCAGTGCTAGAGATGCTAGCGTAAACACCGGGGAGCTGTTTTTT. Translated, it gives CSARDASVNTGELFF.

The rearrangement joins TRBV7-9 to TRBJ2-7; D is undetermined. V lost 6 bases and J 2 bases, leaving 11 bases between the germline ends. The germline gives CDR1 SEHNR, CDR2 FQNEAQ (reference sequence). The CDR3 is made up of 13 amino acids. In DNA, the CDR3 is TGTGCCAGCAGTATCGCGGCTACCTACGAGCAGTACTTC. Protein product: CASSIAATYEQYF.

This clonotype has ten or more counts. The J gene is TRBJ2-7, the V gene TRBV12-3 or TRBV12-4; no firm D call. This CDR3 region has 12 residues. V shed 4 bases and J shed 6 bases, with 10 bases lying between them. CDR3 in amino acids: CASSSSWGEQYF. The CDR3 DNA sequence: TGTGCCAGCAGTTCCTCCTGGGGCGAGCAGTACTTC.

There are a few counts of this clonotype. The gene calls are TRBV5-6 and TRBJ1-5, with 7 bases fitting TRBD1. The length of the CDR3 is 17 residues. The ends lost 3 bases at V and 5 bases at J; junction bases unmatched: 14. Germline values: CDR1 SGHDT, CDR2 YYEEEE. The CDR3 spells CASSSYATGIFDQPQHF. In DNA form, the CDR3 reads TGTGCCAGCAGCTCTTATGCGACAGGGATTTTCGATCAGCCCCAGCATTTT.

The CDR3 coding sequence is TGTGCCAGCAGCTTAATACTAGCGGGGCAGACCCAGTACTTC. Protein sequence: CASSLILAGQTQYF. The J gene is TRBJ2-5, the V gene TRBV11-2; 10 bases fit TRBD2. With V trimmed by 2 bases and J by 6 bases, 3 bases remained unmatched. CDR1 SGHAT and CDR2 FQNNGV come from the germline V gene. The CDR3 extends over 14 amino acids.

There are a few counts of this clonotype. The chain has TRBV12-3 or TRBV12-4 and TRBJ1-3, with D possibly being TRBD1 (6 bases). The ends were cut back, 4 bases at V and 3 bases at J, with 10 bases in the middle. The CDR3 consists of 14 residues. CDR3 region: CASSSLQGGNTIYF. CDR3 coding DNA: TGTGCCAGCAGTTCTCTACAGGGTGGAAACACCATATATTTT.

The CDR3 reads CASSRQTGDNSPLHF. The DNA of the CDR3 is TGTGCCAGCAGCAGACAAACGGGGGATAATTCACCCCTCCACTTT. The V call is TRBV7-8, the J call TRBJ1-6; TRBD1 might be the D (5 bases). Germline values: CDR1 SGHVS, CDR2 FQNEAQ. V lost 5 bases, J lost 5 bases, and 13 bases lay in between. The CDR3 spans 15 residues.

This clonotype has ten or more counts. The chain combines TRBV6-2 or TRBV6-3 with TRBJ2-7; TRBD2 is a possible D gene (5 bases). The CDR3 has 12 amino acids. Trimming cost V 6 bases and J 3 bases, with 9 bases left between them. Germline V CDR1 and CDR2: MNHEY, SVGEGT. In nucleotides, the CDR3 is TGTGCCAGCAGGAGGGTGAACTACGAGCAGTACTTC. It yields the protein CASRRVNYEQYF.

The chain combines TRBV4-3 with TRBJ2-7; 12 nucleotides match TRBD2. The CDR3 contains 16 residues. V lost 1 base, J lost 2 bases, and 3 bases stayed unmatched. Germline values: CDR1 LGHNA, CDR2 YSLEER. CDR3 residues: CASSQGLAGATYEQYF. The CDR3 DNA reads TGCGCCAGCAGCCAAGGACTAGCGGGAGCTACCTACGAGCAGTACTTC.